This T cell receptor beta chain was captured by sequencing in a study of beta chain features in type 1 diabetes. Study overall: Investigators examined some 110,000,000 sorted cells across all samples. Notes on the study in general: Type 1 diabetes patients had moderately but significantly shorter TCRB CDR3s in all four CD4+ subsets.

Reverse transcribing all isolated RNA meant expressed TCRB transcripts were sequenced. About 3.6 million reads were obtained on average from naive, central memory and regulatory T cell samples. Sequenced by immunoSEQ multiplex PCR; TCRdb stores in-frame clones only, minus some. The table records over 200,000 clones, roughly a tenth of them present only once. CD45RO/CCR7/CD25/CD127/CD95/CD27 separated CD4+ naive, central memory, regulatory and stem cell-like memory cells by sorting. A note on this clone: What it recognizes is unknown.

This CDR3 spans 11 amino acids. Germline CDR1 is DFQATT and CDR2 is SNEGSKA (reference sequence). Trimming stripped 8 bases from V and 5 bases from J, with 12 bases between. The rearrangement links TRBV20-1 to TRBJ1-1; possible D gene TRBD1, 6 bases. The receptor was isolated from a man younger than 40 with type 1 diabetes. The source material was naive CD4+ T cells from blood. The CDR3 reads CSTGSSTEAFF. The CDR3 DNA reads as TGCAGTACAGGGAGTTCGACTGAAGCTTTCTTT.